The clone carrying this T cell receptor beta chain was observed many times. This specimen belongs to a study of regulatory T cells in long-lasting Graves disease. Investigators prepared the TCR beta libraries by applying iRepertoire HTBI primers and Arm-PCR of CDR3 regions. TCRdb recomputed calls from the multiplex PCR reads with MiXCR, one row per CDR3 protein. The repertoire holds about 430,000 distinct CDR3 sequences, with over 20% as singletons. The CDR3 consists of 14 residues. Germline V gene data show CDR1 as MNHEY and CDR2 as SVGEGT. The V end was cut by 6 bases, the J end by 8 bases, with 16 bases between. Time point: persistent/refractory GD, antithyroid drugs over 5 years with positive TRAb. Researchers made the TCR library from RNA that was extracted from PBMCs.

This TCR was recovered from a female donor with Graves disease. The chain carries TRBV6-2 or TRBV6-3 and TRBJ1-4, with D hard to call. The sample here was peripheral blood mononuclear cells (PBMCs), taken when the disease was refractory, from a patient treated with antithyroid drugs. CDR3 loop: CASRSDPREEKLFF. Written as DNA, the CDR3 is TGTGCCAGCAGATCGGACCCGAGGGAAGAAAAACTGTTTTTT.